This T cell receptor (beta chain) was sequenced for a study of shared clonotypes between healthy human individuals. The germline V gene encodes CDR1 MNHNS and CDR2 SASEGT. CDR3 length equals 15 residues. Trimming took off 1 base at V and 5 bases at J, with 14 bases between the two ends. Study-level results: The study found approximately 5% of naive CD4 clonotypes shared across a few donors. Larger estimated richness was generally recorded for naive subsets relative to memory subsets. Sorted-subset sequencing, rarefaction showed, was incomplete despite large depth.

On this clone: Antigen unknown.

It was at deep level that the assay was run. The protocol was immunoSEQ multiplex PCR, while the TCRdb copy is restricted to in-frame clones and leaves out a portion. Of 1 million to 1.2 million clones in the sample, approximately 80% were seen once. The sample consisted of memory CD4+ T cells from PBMCs. Subset here: CD45RA-negative fraction. V usage is TRBV6-1 and J usage is TRBJ1-1; D unclear. This TCR came from a man aged 18-30 years in good health. Some clones in this sample may be carry-over from other donors' samples. DNA of the CDR3: TGTGCCAGCAGTGAAGAGGCGCAGCCGGGGACTGAAGCTTTCTTT. This codes for CASSEEAQPGTEAFF.